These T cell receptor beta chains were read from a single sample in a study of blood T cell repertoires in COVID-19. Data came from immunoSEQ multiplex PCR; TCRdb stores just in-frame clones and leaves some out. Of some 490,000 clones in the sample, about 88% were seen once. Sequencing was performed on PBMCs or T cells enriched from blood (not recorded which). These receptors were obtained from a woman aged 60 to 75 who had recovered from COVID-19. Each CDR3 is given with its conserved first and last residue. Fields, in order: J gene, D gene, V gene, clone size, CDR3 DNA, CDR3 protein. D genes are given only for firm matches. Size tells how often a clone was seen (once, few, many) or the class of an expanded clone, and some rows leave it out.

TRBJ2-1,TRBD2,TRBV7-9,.,TGTGCCAGCAGCTTAGTGGTAGCGGGGGGGCTTGGGTCCTACAATGAGCAGTTCTTC,CASSLVVAGGLGSYNEQFF
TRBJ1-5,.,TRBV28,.,TGTGCCAGCAGGGGGGGGACCAGGCCCCAGCATTTT,CASRGGTRPQHF
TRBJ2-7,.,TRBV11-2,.,TGTGCCAGCAGCTTAAAGAGAAATCACTACGAGCAGTACTTC,CASSLKRNHYEQYF
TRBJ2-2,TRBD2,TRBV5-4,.,TGTGCCAGCAGCCCTATCTCTAGCGGGGTGAACACCGGGGAGCTGTTTTTT,CASSPISSGVNTGELFF
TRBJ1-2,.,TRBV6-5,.,TGTGCCAGCAGACCAGGGTCCCTCAACTATGGCTACACCTTC,CASRPGSLNYGYTF
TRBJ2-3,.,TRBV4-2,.,TGTGCCAGCAGCCAAGAGCGACCCGCGACAGGAAATACGCAGTATTTT,CASSQERPATGNTQYF
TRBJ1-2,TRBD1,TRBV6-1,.,TGTGCCAGCAGTGGCTGGGACAGGAGCCCCTCTAACTATGGCTACACCTTC,CASSGWDRSPSNYGYTF
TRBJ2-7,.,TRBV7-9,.,TGTGCCAGCAGCTTAGTTGGACAAGGCGAGCAGTACTTC,CASSLVGQGEQYF
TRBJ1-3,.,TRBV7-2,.,TGTGCCAGCAGTCGCGGCTGGAGCTCTGGAAACACCATATATTTT,CASSRGWSSGNTIYF
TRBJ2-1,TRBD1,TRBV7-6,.,TGTGCCAGCAGCACAGGACAGGAAAGTTACAATGAGCAGTTCTTC,CASSTGQESYNEQFF
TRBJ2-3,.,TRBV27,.,TGTGCCAGCCTTAGTTTTGGACAGCCCACAGATACGCAGTATTTT,CASLSFGQPTDTQYF
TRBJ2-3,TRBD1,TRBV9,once,TGTGCCAGCAGCGTAGAGCAGGGGGCGACTCAGGATACGCAGTATTTT,CASSVEQGATQDTQYF
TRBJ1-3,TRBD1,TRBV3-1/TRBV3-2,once,TGTGCCAGCAGCCACTCGGACAGGGGGCCCTCTGGAAACACCATATATTTT,CASSHSDRGPSGNTIYF
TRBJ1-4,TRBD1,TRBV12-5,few,TGTGCTAGTGGTTTGGGGGACAGGGGGCAAACTAATGAAAAACTGTTTTTT,CASGLGDRGQTNEKLFF
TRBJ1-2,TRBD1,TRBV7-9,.,TGTGCCAGCAGCTTAGACAGGGGGAACTATGGCTACACCTTC,CASSLDRGNYGYTF
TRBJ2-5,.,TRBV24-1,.,TGTGCCACCAGTGATCCCAGGACACCCCAAGAGACCCAGTACTTC,CATSDPRTPQETQYF
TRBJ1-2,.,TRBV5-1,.,TGCGCCAGCAGCTTGGGCGCACCAAACTATGGCTACACCTTC,CASSLGAPNYGYTF
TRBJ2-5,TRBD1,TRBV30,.,TGTGCCTGGGACCCGGGACAGGGACTGACCCAGTACTTC,CAWDPGQGLTQYF
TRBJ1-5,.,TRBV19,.,TGTGCCAGCCGACAGGTCCTAGGCAATCAGCCCCAGCATTTT,CASRQVLGNQPQHF
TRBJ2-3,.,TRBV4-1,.,TGCGCCAGCAGCCAAGAAAGCTGGGGGCAGGATACGCAGTATTTT,CASSQESWGQDTQYF
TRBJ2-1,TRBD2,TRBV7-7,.,TGTGCTAGCAGCCCGAGGAGCGGGGTCTCCTACAATGAGCAGTTCTTC,CASSPRSGVSYNEQFF
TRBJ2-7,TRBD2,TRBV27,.,TGTGCCAGCCGGGGGCTAGCGGGGGGCCTTGGTGACGAGCAGTACTTC,CASRGLAGGLGDEQYF
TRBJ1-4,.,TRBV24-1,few,TGTGCCACCAGTGCCGGTGTTAATGAAAAACTGTTTTTT,CATSAGVNEKLFF